Listed below are T cell receptor beta chains from one sample, sequenced in a study of blood T cell repertoires in COVID-19. Here immunoSEQ multiplex PCR was the method, and the copy in TCRdb shows in-frame clones only, minus some. The table records a few hundred thousand clones, roughly nine tenths of them present only once. The specimen was PBMCs or T cells enriched from blood (not recorded which). All receptors derive from a woman in her 30s who had recovered from COVID-19. The CDR3 runs from the conserved cysteine through the conserved F or W. A D gene is named only where the DNA matches it firmly. Clone size appears in some rows only: once, few, many, or a class for an expanded clone.

V gene	J gene	clone size	D gene	CDR3 DNA	CDR3 protein
TRBV7-9	TRBJ2-1	NA	NA	TGTGCCAGCAGCTTGGGCTACTCCTACAATGAGCAGTTCTTC	CASSLGYSYNEQFF
TRBV3-1/TRBV3-2	TRBJ2-1	NA	TRBD1	TGTGCCAGCTCAACAGGGGTGAGCTCCTACAATGAGCAGTTCTTC	CASSTGVSSYNEQFF
TRBV7-9	TRBJ1-5	NA	NA	TGTGCCAGCAGCTTTTCAGGTGGGAATCAGCCCCAGCATTTT	CASSFSGGNQPQHF
TRBV18	TRBJ2-3	NA	TRBD1	TGTGCCAGCCATAACCCCTACAGGGGGCTTTCAGATACGCAGTATTTT	CASHNPYRGLSDTQYF
TRBV12-3/TRBV12-4	TRBJ2-5	NA	TRBD1	TGTGCCAGCCTTCCCGGGACAGGGGGCGCCCAGTACTTC	CASLPGTGGAQYF
TRBV7-3	TRBJ2-1	once	TRBD2	TGTGCCAGCAGCTTAATTGATCGCGGTCCTTTTTGGCGGGAGGGCTTACGGTACAATGAGCAGTTCTTC	CASSLIDRGPFWREGLRYNEQFF
TRBV7-8	TRBJ1-3	few	NA	TGTGCCAGCAGCTTAGCTCGCCCTATTGGAAACACCATATATTTT	CASSLARPIGNTIYF
TRBV7-9	TRBJ2-1	NA	NA	TGTGCCAGCAGCTTAGCGCTGTTAGCGCATGAGCAGTTCTTC	CASSLALLAHEQFF
TRBV5-6	TRBJ1-4	NA	NA	TGTGCCAGCAGCTGGGGACACCCTAATGAAAAACTGTTTTTT	CASSWGHPNEKLFF
TRBV6-5	TRBJ1-2	NA	NA	TGTGCCAGCGTCCGGACATCTTATGGCTACACCTTC	CASVRTSYGYTF
TRBV27	TRBJ1-1	NA	TRBD1	TGTGCCAGCAGTGTCCCCGGGACAGGGGGCACTGAAGCTTTCTTT	CASSVPGTGGTEAFF
TRBV18	TRBJ2-1	NA	NA	TGTGCCAGCTCACCTGGAGCGAACCGCTACAATGAGCAGTTCTTC	CASSPGANRYNEQFF
TRBV5-6	TRBJ2-7	NA	TRBD2	TGTGCCAGCAGCTTCGGACTAGCGGGAGTGTCCTACGAGCAGTACTTC	CASSFGLAGVSYEQYF
TRBV3-1/TRBV3-2	TRBJ2-1	NA	NA	TGTGCCAGCAGCCAAGAGCCAGGGATATTCAATGAGCAGTTCTTC	CASSQEPGIFNEQFF
TRBV5-1	TRBJ2-3	NA	NA	TGCGCCAGCAGCTTCAATAACGTGGGGCAGGGGCCTTTTATTACGCAGTATTTT	CASSFNNVGQGPFITQYF
TRBV9	TRBJ2-1	NA	TRBD2	TGTGCCAGCAGCCCAAGCGGGAATTCTTACAATGAGCAGTTCTTC	CASSPSGNSYNEQFF
TRBV4-1	TRBJ2-7	once	TRBD1	TGCGCCAGCAGCCAACTCTTGACAGGGTCCGGCTACGAGCAGTACTTC	CASSQLLTGSGYEQYF
TRBV19	TRBJ1-5	NA	TRBD1	TGTGCCAGTAGACTTACCGGGACAGGGACAGATAGCAATCAGCCCCAGCATTTT	CASRLTGTGTDSNQPQHF
TRBV7-2	TRBJ2-2	NA	NA	TGTGCCAGCAAAAAAAGGGGAACGGGGGACACCGGGGAGCTGTTTTTT	CASKKRGTGDTGELFF
TRBV12-5	TRBJ1-1	NA	NA	TGTGCTAGTGCCCCCATAGCGGGGGACACTGAAGCTTTCTTT	CASAPIAGDTEAFF
TRBV21-1	TRBJ1-1	once	NA	TGTGCCAGCAGCGAAGACCGACAGCCGAACACTGAAGCTTTCTTT	CASSEDRQPNTEAFF
TRBV19	TRBJ1-1	NA	NA	TGTGCCAGTAGCTCGGACGGAGGGGACGAAGCTTTCTTT	CASSSDGGDEAFF
TRBV19	TRBJ1-5	NA	TRBD1	TGTGCCAGTGTCACCGGGACAGGGGGCAATCAGCCCCAGCATTTT	CASVTGTGGNQPQHF
TRBV9	TRBJ1-2	once	NA	TGTGCCAGCAGTACAGGCTATGGCTACACCTTC	CASSTGYGYTF
TRBV29-1	TRBJ1-1	NA	NA	TGCAGCGTTTTTTGGGCTCGCCACTCACCGAACACTGAAGCTTTCTTT	CSVFWARHSPNTEAFF
TRBV6-6	TRBJ1-3	NA	NA	TGTGCCAGCAGTCTATCTGGAAACACCATATATTTT	CASSLSGNTIYF
TRBV6-4	TRBJ2-7	NA	NA	TGTGCCAGCAGTGACTTGGGACTTCAATACGAGCAGTACTTC	CASSDLGLQYEQYF
TRBV9	TRBJ2-3	NA	TRBD2	TGTGCCAGCAGCTCGATGTCTAGCGGGATGTCCCCAGATACGCAGTATTTT	CASSSMSSGMSPDTQYF
TRBV3-1/TRBV3-2	TRBJ1-3	NA	TRBD1	TGTGCCAGCAGCCCTCCGGGACAGGGTGTTAACACCATATATTTT	CASSPPGQGVNTIYF
TRBV18	TRBJ2-7	NA	NA	TGTGCCAGCTCACCGTCCCAGGGCGAGCAGTACTTC	CASSPSQGEQYF
TRBV2	TRBJ2-5	NA	NA	TGTGCCAGCAGTGGGCAGCAAGAGACCCAGTACTTC	CASSGQQETQYF
TRBV7-9	TRBJ2-7	few	NA	TGTGCCAGCAGCTTAATAAACAGCCCCTACGAGCAGTACTTC	CASSLINSPYEQYF
TRBV5-1	TRBJ2-2	NA	TRBD1	TGCGCCAGCAGCTTGGACAGGGGGAACACCGGGGAGCTGTTTTTT	CASSLDRGNTGELFF
TRBV24-1	TRBJ2-2	NA	TRBD2	TGTGCCACCAGTTCGCGGGAGTTTAACACCGGGGAGCTGTTTTTT	CATSSREFNTGELFF
TRBV19	TRBJ1-5	NA	TRBD1	TGTGCCAGTCGGGGTGGGACAGGCGATAATAGCAATCAGCCCCAGCATTTT	CASRGGTGDNSNQPQHF
TRBV28	TRBJ2-7	NA	TRBD1	TGTGCCAGCAGTTTAGGACAGGGTGGGGACGAGCAGTACTTC	CASSLGQGGDEQYF
TRBV9	TRBJ1-6	NA	NA	TGTGCCAGCAGCGTAGGGACTACTTCACCCCTCCACTTT	CASSVGTTSPLHF
TRBV6-6	TRBJ2-7	NA	NA	TGTGCCAGCAGCCAGGGACTTCAGCAGTACTTC	CASSQGLQQYF
TRBV6-4	TRBJ2-3	NA	TRBD1	TGTGCCAGCAGTGACCGACAGGGGGCCGCAGATACGCAGTATTTT	CASSDRQGAADTQYF
TRBV6-5	TRBJ1-5	NA	NA	TGTGCCAGCTCCATTACCTCGGGTGGCAATCAGCCCCAGCATTTT	CASSITSGGNQPQHF
TRBV24-1	TRBJ2-7	NA	NA	TGTGCCACAAGCAAGACGGGAGTTTGGGACGAGCAGTACTTC	CATSKTGVWDEQYF
TRBV7-2	TRBJ1-1	NA	NA	TGTGCCAGCAGCTTAGATCCCAGTAGCATGAACACTGAAGCTTTCTTT	CASSLDPSSMNTEAFF
TRBV4-2	TRBJ2-5	NA	TRBD2	TGTGCCAGCAGCCAAGGGTTAGCGGGATACCCTCGGGAGACCCAGTACTTC	CASSQGLAGYPRETQYF